The clone carrying this T cell receptor (beta chain) was seen ten or more times. The data derive from a study of T-cell reconstitution after alpha-beta-depleted transplantation in children. Preparing the TCRbeta library involved the use of unique molecular identifiers. TCRdb processed the PCR reads anew with MiXCR; each CDR3 protein has one entry. The sample lists over 100,000 distinct CDR3 sequences, 4.5% to 7.5% occurring once. V was cut by 6 bases and J by 5 bases, with 14 bases left in between. This CDR3 is 14 amino acids long. The specimen comprised PBMCs, mostly from graft donor cells, sampled 60 days after TCRalphabeta/CD19-depleted stem cell transplant. The V call is TRBV12-3 or TRBV12-4, the J call TRBJ2-1; D is ambiguous. The origin of this receptor is a female patient between 2 and 15 years old who had a stem cell transplant for Fanconi anemia, so the T cells may come from the graft donor. This chain's CDR3 is CASSFTTGDNEQFF. Written as DNA, the CDR3 is TGTGCCAGCAGCTTCACGACCGGCGACAATGAGCAGTTCTTC.